The entry below gives a single T cell receptor beta chain sequence along with its context. Its target is unknown. The CDR3 runs to 18 residues. Germline V lookup: CDR1 SGHTA, CDR2 FQGNSA. Trimming pared 0 bases from V and 5 bases from J, leaving 19 bases between. This sample was taken from a study of vaccination effects on CD4 cells after COVID-19. Study information: It was a median of 72 days after the second dose that post-vaccine samples were obtained. Study-level findings and limits: After vaccination, at late timepoints, clones induced by infection and by vaccine contracted markedly.

Sequenced by immunoSEQ multiplex PCR; TCRdb stores in-frame clones only, minus some. Seen here are some 70,000 clones, over 70% observed once, and the top ten hold roughly 1.2%. Under the ViraFEST assay, PBMC were stimulated with viral peptide pools so that antigen-specific CD4+ T cells expanded. Sequencing was performed afterwards. Culturing for approximately 10 days preceded CD4+ T cell isolation. Participants were given two doses of BNT162b2 or mRNA-1273 vaccine. Having tested negative for nucleocapsid antibodies, the vaccine recipients showed no prior SARS-CoV-2 infection. Two million PBMC were seeded per well and grown in the presence of 10 IU/ml IL-2 and approximately 11 ug/ml peptides.

Specimen: CD4+ T cells from PBMCs cultured with HCoV-229E spike peptides, collected after COVID-19 vaccination. The source is a human donor who received a COVID-19 vaccine. J is TRBJ2-2 and V is TRBV7-2; D is possibly TRBD1 (5 bases). CDR3 in DNA: TGTGCCAGCAGCTTAGCGCCAGGGCCCTCTATAAAGACCGGGGAGCTGTTTTTT. Translation gives CASSLAPGPSIKTGELFF. Full variable domain (remainder filled in from reference TRBV7-2 and TRBJ2-2): GAGVSQSPSNKVTEKGKDVELRCDPISGHTALYWYRQSLGQGLEFLIYFQGNSAPDKSGLPSDRFSAERTGGSVSTLTIQRTQQEDSAVYLCASSLAPGPSIKTGELFFGEGSRLTVL.